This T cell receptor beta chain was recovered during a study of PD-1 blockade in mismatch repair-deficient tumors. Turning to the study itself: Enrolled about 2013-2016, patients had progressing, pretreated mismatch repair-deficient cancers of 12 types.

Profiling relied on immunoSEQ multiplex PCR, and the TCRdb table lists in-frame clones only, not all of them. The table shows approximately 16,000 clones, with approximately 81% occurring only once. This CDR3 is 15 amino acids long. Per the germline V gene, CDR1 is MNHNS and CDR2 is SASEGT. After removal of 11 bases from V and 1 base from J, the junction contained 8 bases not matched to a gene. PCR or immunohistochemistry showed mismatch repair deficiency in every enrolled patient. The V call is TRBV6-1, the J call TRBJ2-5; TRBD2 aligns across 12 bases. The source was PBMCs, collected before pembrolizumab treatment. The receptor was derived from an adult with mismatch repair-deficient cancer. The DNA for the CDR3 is TGTGCCGGGTCTGGACTAGCGGGGACCCAAGAGACCCAGTACTTC. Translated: CAGSGLAGTQETQYF.